The 26 T cell receptor beta chains in this list originate from one sample, sequenced in a study of blood T cells in healthy people across ages (dated by TCRdb to the mid-2010s). Libraries were built with 5' RACE. Sequencing was carried out with an Illumina HiSeq 2500. A second PCR of about 6 to 11 cycles was run with a J-beta primer mix and a sample-barcoded 5' primer. Using fastp trimming at Q25 and MiXCR clonotype assembly, TCRdb reanalyzed the public sequencing data and kept in-frame beta chains. All rows with the same CDR3 protein become a single entry with the most common DNA and genes. Present in this sample are about 780,000 distinct CDR3 sequences, about 47% of which were seen just once. Roughly 18% of the sample is taken by the ten largest. Sequencing was performed on blood. The origin of the receptors is a man older than 75 in good health.

This clonotype turned up a few times. The chain joins TRBV7-9 to TRBJ2-7, with D possibly matching TRBD2 (5 bases). Germline CDR1 SEHNR, CDR2 FQNEAQ (reference sequence). The V and J ends lost 0 bases and 6 bases respectively, with 12 bases between them. The CDR3 is 14 residues long. The CDR3 DNA reads as TGTGCCAGCAGCTTAGCGCAAAGCGGAGGCGAGCAGTACTTC. The encoded protein is CASSLAQSGGEQYF.

For this clonotype: Given a much more abundant clone one base away, this may be a read error. The CDR3 DNA is TGTGCCGGCAGCCAAAGCGGGAGATACAATGAGCAGTTCTTC. Residues: CAGSQSGRYNEQFF. The gene calls are TRBV7-3 and TRBJ2-1; 8 positions agree with TRBD2. Per the germline V gene, CDR1 is SGHTA and CDR2 is FQGTGA. This CDR3 has 14 residues.

This chain joins TRBV29-1 and TRBJ2-7, with D tentatively TRBD1 or TRBD2 (5 bases each). The CDR3 is 13 amino acids. CDR1 and CDR2 (germline): SQVTM, ANQGSEA. V shed 4 bases and J shed 2 bases, with 12 bases lying between them. The CDR3 region has the DNA TGCAGCGTTGGGGACGGCCGGACCTACGAGCAGTACTTC. This encodes CSVGDGRTYEQYF.

As concerns this clonotype: A read error may account for a junction end that differs from germline. V and J are TRBV4-3 and TRBJ1-3; D not certain. The germline V gene encodes CDR1 LGHNA and CDR2 YSLEER. This CDR3 comprises 15 residues. The CDR3 sequence: CASSQYRVTGTTIYF. The CDR3 bases are TGCGCCAGCAGCCAATACCGGGTGACTGGAACCACCATATATTTT.

V is TRBV4-3 and J is TRBJ2-7, with TRBD1 matching 8 bases. The end of the DNA is better explained by TRBJ2-5, so the J call may be wrong. The CDR3 extends over 15 amino acids. Germline V lookup: CDR1 LGHNA, CDR2 YSLEER. Written as DNA, the CDR3 is TGCGCCAGCAGCCACGGGACAGGCAGTGAAAAGACCCAGTACTTC. It yields the protein CASSHGTGSEKTQYF.

Concerning this clonotype itself: It may be a read error: a sequence one base away is much more abundant. The chain recombines TRBV7-2 with TRBJ2-7; D might be TRBD2 (5 bases). With 4 bases removed from V and 7 bases from J, the gap between germline ends came to 23 bases. From germline, CDR1 is SGHTA and CDR2 FQGNSA. The CDR3 runs 16 residues. CDR3 DNA: TGTGCCAGCAGCTACGTGGGCGGGTTCTCCTACAATGAGCAGTACTTC. Amino acid sequence: CASSYVGGFSYNEQYF.

This rearrangement joins TRBV4-3 to TRBJ1-1, with TRBD1 identical over 7 bases. V dropped 0 bases and J dropped 4; count of bases not matched to a gene: 2. Germline V lookup: CDR1 LGHNA, CDR2 YSLEER. The length of the CDR3 is 14 residues. The CDR3 coding sequence is TGCGCCAGCAGCCAAGAAACAGGGGTCACTGAAGCTTTCTTT. It yields the protein CASSQETGVTEAFF.

This clonotype appeared a few times. This sequence joins TRBV12-3 or TRBV12-4 and TRBJ1-2; D is unresolved. V shed 1 base and J shed 8 bases, with 14 bases lying between them. CDR3 length: 14 residues. The CDR3 here is CASSLGQAISGYTF. Written as DNA, the CDR3 is TGTGCCAGCAGTTTAGGGCAGGCCATCTCCGGCTACACCTTC.

With regard to this clonotype: One end of the junction is discordant with germline, which a read error may explain. This chain links TRBV20-1 with TRBJ2-1, with a possible D match to TRBD2 (5 bases). Per germline, CDR1 DFQATT and CDR2 SNEGSKA (reference sequence). The length of the CDR3 is 15 residues. DNA for the CDR3: TGCGGTGCTAGACCAAGAGGTTGGCGGGACAATGAGCAGTTCTTC. Amino acids: CGARPRGWRDNEQFF.

This chain links TRBV3-1 with TRBJ2-2, with 13 positions matching TRBD2. The CDR3 is made up of 19 amino acids. With 3 bases clipped from V and 1 base from J, the junction kept 8 bases outside the gene matches. The germline CDR1 and CDR2 sequences are LGHDT and YNNKEL (reference sequence). The CDR3 sequence is CASSHPGLAGQKNTGELFF. DNA of the CDR3: TGTGCCAGCAGCCATCCGGGACTAGCGGGGCAGAAGAACACCGGGGAGCTGTTTTTT.

This clonotype was seen at least ten times. J is TRBJ2-1 and V is TRBV5-1; the D is unclear. CDR1 and CDR2 (germline): SGHRS, YFSETQ. CDR3 length: 11 residues. Trimming took off 2 bases at V and 9 bases at J, with 6 bases between the two ends. CDR3 in DNA: TGCGCCAGCAGCTTCGTGATTGAGCAGTTCTTC. It is translated as CASSFVIEQFF. The full variable domain, with the rest looked up from reference TRBV5-1 and TRBJ2-1, is KAGVTQTPRYLIKTRGQQVTLSCSPISGHRSVSWYQQTPGQGLQFLFEYFSETQRNKGNFPGRFSGRQFSNSRSEMNVSTLELGDSALYLCASSFVIEQFFGPGTRLTVL.

The J gene is TRBJ2-5, the V gene TRBV7-9; D call uncertain. The CDR3 consists of 14 residues. V was clipped by 1 base and J by 5 bases, with 11 bases between them. CDR1 is SEHNR and CDR2 is FQNEAQ in the germline V gene (reference sequence). CDR3 sequence: CASSLEGLGETQYF. CDR3 DNA sequence: TGTGCCAGCAGCTTAGAGGGTCTGGGGGAGACCCAGTACTTC.

This clonotype appeared a few times. As DNA, the CDR3 is TGTGCCAGCAGCCTTGGAGTAACAGAGACCCAGTACTTC. Translation: CASSLGVTETQYF. The rearrangement joins TRBV5-4 to TRBJ2-5; no clear D. Per germline, CDR1 SGHNT and CDR2 YYREEE (reference sequence). Trimming took 4 bases from V and 4 from J, leaving 11 bases between them. The CDR3 covers 13 residues.

The sample holds a few counts of this clonotype. This chain links TRBV20-1 with TRBJ2-1, with D possibly being TRBD2 (6 bases). Germline-derived CDR1 and CDR2 are DFQATT and SNEGSKA (reference sequence). Deletions cut 6 bases from V and 6 bases from J, with 9 bases between. The CDR3 sequence is 11 residues long. CDR3 DNA: TGCAGTGCCAAGCGGGTCAATGAGCAGTTCTTC. This translates into CSAKRVNEQFF.

This clonotype was counted only a few times. The genes are TRBV27 and TRBJ1-1; perhaps TRBD1 as D (5 bases). This CDR3 contains 14 residues. Trimming left V 2 bases short and J 5 bases short, with 12 bases between. Germline V lookup: CDR1 MNHEY, CDR2 SMNVEV (reference sequence). CDR3 nucleotides: TGTGCCAGCAGTTTACAGGGAAGGAGGACTGAAGCTTTCTTT. This encodes CASSLQGRRTEAFF.

The chain uses TRBV28 and TRBJ1-2; 7 nucleotides line up with TRBD1. Germline loops: CDR1 MDHEN, CDR2 SYDVKM. The CDR3 runs 12 residues. J lost 13 bases, V lost 2 bases, and 7 bases had no gene match. This CDR3 reads CASSLTSGGTTF. The CDR3 bases are TGTGCCAGCAGTTTAACCTCAGGGGGTACCACCTTC.

The sample holds many counts of this clonotype. V usage is TRBV7-9 and J usage is TRBJ2-5, with D uncertain. The CDR3 is 14 amino acids. Germline CDR1 and CDR2: SEHNR and FQNEAQ (reference sequence). Trimming took 3 bases from V and 1 from J, leaving 9 bases between them. This chain's CDR3 is CASSLIGSQETQYF. The CDR3 nucleotides read TGTGCCAGCAGCTTGATAGGGTCCCAAGAGACCCAGTACTTC.

In this sample, this clonotype turned up once. As the CDR3 is not closed by the conserved phenylalanine or tryptophan, this likely results from a read error. The CDR3 nucleotides read TGCGCCAGCAGCAGAGGGACAGGGGGCACAACTTTCTACGAGCAGTACAAC. It specifies CASSRGTGGTTFYEQYN. This chain uses TRBV5-1 with TRBJ2-7; 12 nucleotides align to TRBD1. The CDR3 is made up of 17 amino acids. Germline CDR1 is SGHRS and CDR2 is YFSETQ. J gave up 3 bases and V 4 bases, and 11 bases lay outside the gene matches.

Ten or more counts support this clonotype. The chain carries TRBV6-1 and TRBJ2-1; 12 nucleotides align to TRBD2. The germline V gene has CDR1 MNHNS and CDR2 SASEGT. V was pared by 4 bases and J by 1 base, with 2 bases of the junction left unmatched. There are 16 residues in the CDR3. CDR3 nucleotides: TGTGCCAGCAGTGGCACTAGCGGGAGGTCCTACAATGAGCAGTTCTTC. This sequence encodes CASSGTSGRSYNEQFF.

The V gene is TRBV3-1, the J gene TRBJ2-3; D remains ambiguous. CDR1 LGHDT and CDR2 YNNKEL come from the germline V gene (reference sequence). Trimming shortened V by 1 base and J by 1 base, and 15 bases separated the two germline ends. The CDR3 has 17 residues. The CDR3 DNA reads TGTGCCAGCAGCCAAGTGTTGGTAGCCCCGGGCACAGATACGCAGTATTTT. Translation: CASSQVLVAPGTDTQYF.

The chain uses TRBV9 and TRBJ2-5; D gene ambiguous. Trimming cost V 3 bases and J 5 bases, with 8 bases left between them. The CDR3 runs 12 residues. The germline V gene has CDR1 SGDLS and CDR2 YYNGEE. CDR3 sequence: CASSAQEETQYF. The CDR3 nucleotides read TGTGCCAGCAGCGCCCAAGAGGAGACCCAGTACTTC.

About this clonotype itself: The junction and the germline gene differ at one end; a read error may be behind it. The chain has TRBV27 and TRBJ1-2; D gene uncertain. Per germline, CDR1 MNHEY and CDR2 SMNVEV (reference sequence). This CDR3 region has 14 residues. The CDR3 is CASSVSVMQYYYTF. The CDR3 DNA follows: TGTGCCAGCAGTGTATCGGTGATGCAGTATTACTACACCTTC.

This clonotype was detected once. One end of the junction varies from germline; a read error may be responsible. The chain couples TRBV15 to TRBJ2-1; 7 bases line up with TRBD1. The CDR3 covers 16 residues. The V gene's germline CDR1 is LNHNV and CDR2 YYDKDF (reference sequence). The CDR3 loop reads CATSRFDRASRDERFF. The DNA for the CDR3 is TGTGCCACCAGCAGATTTGACAGGGCCTCCCGGGATGAGCGGTTCTTC.

The chain couples TRBV10-3 to TRBJ2-1; 9 bases are shared with TRBD2. The CDR3 runs to 13 residues. Germline V CDR1 and CDR2: ENHRY, SYGVKD. J gave up 9 bases and V 5 bases, and 5 bases lay outside the gene matches. The CDR3 loop is CAISPGTSSEQFF. In DNA form, the CDR3 reads TGTGCCATCAGTCCCGGGACTAGCAGTGAGCAGTTCTTC.

The rearrangement links TRBV20-1 to TRBJ1-1; D perhaps matches TRBD1 (5 bases). This CDR3 has 13 amino acids. The ends were cut back, 3 bases at V and 1 base at J, with 9 bases in the middle. Per the germline V gene, CDR1 is DFQATT and CDR2 is SNEGSKA (reference sequence). CDR3 DNA sequence: TGCAGTGCTAGCGCAGGACAGAACACTGAAGCTTTCTTT. It is translated as CSASAGQNTEAFF.

J is TRBJ1-1 and V is TRBV18, with D tentatively TRBD1 (6 bases). This CDR3 spans 13 amino acids. V lost 1 base to trimming and J lost 11 bases, with 14 bases between them. Per the germline V gene, CDR1 is KGHSH and CDR2 is LQKENI. Here the CDR3 reads CASSPRTESEAFF. The CDR3 DNA reads TGTGCCAGCTCACCACGGACAGAGAGTGAGGCTTTCTTT.